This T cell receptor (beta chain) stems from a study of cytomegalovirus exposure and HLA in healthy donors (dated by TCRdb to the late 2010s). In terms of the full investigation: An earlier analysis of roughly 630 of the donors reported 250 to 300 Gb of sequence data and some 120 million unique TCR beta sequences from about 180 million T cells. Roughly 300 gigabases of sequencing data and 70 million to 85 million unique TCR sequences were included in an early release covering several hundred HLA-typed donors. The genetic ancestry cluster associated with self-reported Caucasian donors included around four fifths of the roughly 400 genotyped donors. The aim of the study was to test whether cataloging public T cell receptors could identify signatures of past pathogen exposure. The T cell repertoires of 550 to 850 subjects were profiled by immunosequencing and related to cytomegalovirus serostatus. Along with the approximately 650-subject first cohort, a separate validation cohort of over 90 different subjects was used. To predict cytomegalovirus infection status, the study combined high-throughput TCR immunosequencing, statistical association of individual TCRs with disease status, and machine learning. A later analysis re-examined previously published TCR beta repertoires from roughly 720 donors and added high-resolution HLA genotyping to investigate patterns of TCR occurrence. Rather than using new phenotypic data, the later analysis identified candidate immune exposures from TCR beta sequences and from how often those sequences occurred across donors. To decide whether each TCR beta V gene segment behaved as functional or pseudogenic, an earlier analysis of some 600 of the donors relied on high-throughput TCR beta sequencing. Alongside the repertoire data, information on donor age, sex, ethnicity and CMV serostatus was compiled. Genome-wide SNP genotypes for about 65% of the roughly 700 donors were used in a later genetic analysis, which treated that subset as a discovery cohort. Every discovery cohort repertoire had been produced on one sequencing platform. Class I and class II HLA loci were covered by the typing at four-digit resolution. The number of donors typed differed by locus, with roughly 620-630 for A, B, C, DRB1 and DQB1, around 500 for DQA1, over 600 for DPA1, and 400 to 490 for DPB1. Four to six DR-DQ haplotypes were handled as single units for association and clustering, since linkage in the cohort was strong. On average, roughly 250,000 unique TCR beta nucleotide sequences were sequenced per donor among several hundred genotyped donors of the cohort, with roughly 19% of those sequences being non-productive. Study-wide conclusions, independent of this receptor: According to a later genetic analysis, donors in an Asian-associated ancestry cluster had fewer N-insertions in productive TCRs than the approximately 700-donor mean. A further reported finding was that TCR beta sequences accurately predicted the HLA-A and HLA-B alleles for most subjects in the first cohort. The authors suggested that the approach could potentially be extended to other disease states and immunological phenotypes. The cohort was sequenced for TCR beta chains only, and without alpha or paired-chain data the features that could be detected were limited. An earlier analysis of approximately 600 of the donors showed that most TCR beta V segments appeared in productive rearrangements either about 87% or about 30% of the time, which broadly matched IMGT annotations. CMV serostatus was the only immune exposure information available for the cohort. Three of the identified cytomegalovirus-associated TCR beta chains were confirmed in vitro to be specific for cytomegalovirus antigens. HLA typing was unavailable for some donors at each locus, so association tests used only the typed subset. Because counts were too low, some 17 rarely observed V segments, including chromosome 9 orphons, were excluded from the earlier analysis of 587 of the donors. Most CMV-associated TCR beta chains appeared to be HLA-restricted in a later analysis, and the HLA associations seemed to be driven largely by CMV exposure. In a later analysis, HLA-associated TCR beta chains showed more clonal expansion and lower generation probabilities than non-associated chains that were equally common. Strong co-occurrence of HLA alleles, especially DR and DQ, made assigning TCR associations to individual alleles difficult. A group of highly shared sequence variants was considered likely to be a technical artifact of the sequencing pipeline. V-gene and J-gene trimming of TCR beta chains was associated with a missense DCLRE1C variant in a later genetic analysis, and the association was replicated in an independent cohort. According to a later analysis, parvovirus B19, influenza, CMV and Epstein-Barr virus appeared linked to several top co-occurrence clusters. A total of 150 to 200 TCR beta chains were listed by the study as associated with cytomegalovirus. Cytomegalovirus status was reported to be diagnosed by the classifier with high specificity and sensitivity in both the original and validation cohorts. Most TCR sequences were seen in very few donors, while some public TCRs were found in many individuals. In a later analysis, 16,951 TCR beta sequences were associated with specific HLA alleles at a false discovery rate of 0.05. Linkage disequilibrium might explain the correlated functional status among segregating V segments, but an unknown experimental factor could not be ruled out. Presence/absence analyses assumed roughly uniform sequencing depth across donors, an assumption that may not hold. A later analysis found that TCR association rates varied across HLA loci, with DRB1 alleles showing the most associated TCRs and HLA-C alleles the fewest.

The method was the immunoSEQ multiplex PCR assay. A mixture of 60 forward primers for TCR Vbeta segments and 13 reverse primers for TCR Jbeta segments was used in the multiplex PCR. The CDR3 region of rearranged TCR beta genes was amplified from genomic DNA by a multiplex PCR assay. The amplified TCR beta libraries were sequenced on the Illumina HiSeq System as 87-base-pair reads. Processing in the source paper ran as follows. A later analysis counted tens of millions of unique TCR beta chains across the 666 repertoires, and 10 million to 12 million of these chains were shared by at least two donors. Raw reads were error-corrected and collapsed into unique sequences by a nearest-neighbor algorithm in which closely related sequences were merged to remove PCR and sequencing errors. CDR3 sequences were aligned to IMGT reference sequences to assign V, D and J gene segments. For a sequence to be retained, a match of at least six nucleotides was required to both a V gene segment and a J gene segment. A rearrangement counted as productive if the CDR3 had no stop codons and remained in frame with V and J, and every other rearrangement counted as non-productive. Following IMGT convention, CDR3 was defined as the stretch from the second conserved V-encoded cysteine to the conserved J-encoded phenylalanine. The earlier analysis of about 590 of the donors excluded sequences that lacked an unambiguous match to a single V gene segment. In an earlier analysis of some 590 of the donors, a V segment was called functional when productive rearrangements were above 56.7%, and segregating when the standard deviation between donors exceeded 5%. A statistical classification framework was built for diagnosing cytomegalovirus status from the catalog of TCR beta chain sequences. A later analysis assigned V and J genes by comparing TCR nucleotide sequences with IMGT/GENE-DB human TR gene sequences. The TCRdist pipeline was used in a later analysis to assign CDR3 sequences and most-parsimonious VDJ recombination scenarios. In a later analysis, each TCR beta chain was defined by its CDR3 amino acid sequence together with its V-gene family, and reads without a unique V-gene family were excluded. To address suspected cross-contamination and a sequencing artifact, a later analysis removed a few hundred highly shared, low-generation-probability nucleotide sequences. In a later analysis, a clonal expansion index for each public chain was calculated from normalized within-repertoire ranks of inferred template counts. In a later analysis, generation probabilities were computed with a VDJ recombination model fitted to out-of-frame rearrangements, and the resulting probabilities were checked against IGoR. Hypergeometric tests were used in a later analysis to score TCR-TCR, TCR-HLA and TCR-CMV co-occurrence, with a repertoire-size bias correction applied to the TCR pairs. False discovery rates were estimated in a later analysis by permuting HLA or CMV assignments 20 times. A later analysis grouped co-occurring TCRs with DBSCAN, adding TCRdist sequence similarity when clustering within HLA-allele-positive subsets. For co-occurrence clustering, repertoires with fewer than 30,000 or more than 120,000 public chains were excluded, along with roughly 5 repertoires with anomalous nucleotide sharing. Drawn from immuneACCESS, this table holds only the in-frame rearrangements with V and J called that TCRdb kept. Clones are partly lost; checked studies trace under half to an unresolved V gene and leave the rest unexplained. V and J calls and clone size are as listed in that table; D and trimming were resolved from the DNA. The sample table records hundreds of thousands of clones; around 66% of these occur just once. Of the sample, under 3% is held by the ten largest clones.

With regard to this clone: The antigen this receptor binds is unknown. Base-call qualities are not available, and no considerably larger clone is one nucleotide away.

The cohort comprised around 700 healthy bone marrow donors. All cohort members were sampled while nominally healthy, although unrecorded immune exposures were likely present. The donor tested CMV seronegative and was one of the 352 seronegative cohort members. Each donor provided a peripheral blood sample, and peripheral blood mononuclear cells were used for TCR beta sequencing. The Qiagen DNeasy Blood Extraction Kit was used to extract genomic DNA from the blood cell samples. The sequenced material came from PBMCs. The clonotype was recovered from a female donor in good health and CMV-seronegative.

CDR3 sequence: CASSLGRRGRTDTQYF. At the DNA level, the sequence is TGTGCCAGCAGCTTAGGTCGGCGCGGGAGGACAGATACGCAGTATTTT. Recombination connected TRBV7-6 to TRBJ2-3; TRBD2 aligns with 8 central bases. From cysteine to phenylalanine, the CDR3 is 16 amino acids long. The retained sequence is limited to the CDR3, 48 bases, with the frame set at the first base. Relative to germline, V is missing 1 base and J is missing 3 bases, with 6 bases of the junction outside any gene match. CDR1 and CDR2 are read off the germline V gene as SGHVS and FNYEAQ.